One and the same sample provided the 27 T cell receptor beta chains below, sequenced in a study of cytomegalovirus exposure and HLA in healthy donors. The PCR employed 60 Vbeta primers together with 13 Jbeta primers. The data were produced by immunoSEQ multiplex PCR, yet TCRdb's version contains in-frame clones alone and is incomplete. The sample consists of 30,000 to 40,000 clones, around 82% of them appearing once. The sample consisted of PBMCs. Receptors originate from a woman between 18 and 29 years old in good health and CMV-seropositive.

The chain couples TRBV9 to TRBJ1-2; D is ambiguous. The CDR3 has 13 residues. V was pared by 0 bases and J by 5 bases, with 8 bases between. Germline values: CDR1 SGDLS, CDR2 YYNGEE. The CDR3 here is CASSVGVAYGYTF. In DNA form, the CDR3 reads TGTGCCAGCAGCGTAGGGGTAGCGTATGGCTACACCTTC. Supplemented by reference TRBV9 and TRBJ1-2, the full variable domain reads DSGVTQTPKHLITATGQRVTLRCSPRSGDLSVYWYQQSLDQGLQFLIQYYNGEERAKGNILERFSAQQFPDLHSELNLSSLELGDSALYFCASSVGVAYGYTFGSGTRLTVV.

The chain's CDR3 is CASSLLGLADPEDTQYF. DNA for the CDR3: TGTGCCAGCAGCTTGTTGGGACTAGCGGACCCGGAAGATACGCAGTATTTT. The chain joins TRBV7-2 to TRBJ2-3, with 11 nucleotides matching TRBD2. This CDR3 contains 17 residues. Trimming removed 3 bases from V and 5 bases from J; junction bases left unmatched: 10. Looked up from germline, CDR1 is SGHTA and CDR2 is FQGNSA.

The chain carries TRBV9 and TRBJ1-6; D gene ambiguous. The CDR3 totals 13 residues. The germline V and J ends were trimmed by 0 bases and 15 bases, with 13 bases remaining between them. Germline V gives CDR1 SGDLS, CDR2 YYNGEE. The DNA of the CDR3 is TGTGCCAGCAGCGTAGCAACCCCGGGGATCCTCCACTTT. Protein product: CASSVATPGILHF.

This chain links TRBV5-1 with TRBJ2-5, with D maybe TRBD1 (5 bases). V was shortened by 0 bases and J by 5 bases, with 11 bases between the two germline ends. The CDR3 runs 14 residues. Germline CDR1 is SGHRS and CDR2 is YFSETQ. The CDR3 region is CASSLAGLGETQYF. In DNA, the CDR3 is TGCGCCAGCAGCTTGGCAGGGCTTGGTGAGACCCAGTACTTC.

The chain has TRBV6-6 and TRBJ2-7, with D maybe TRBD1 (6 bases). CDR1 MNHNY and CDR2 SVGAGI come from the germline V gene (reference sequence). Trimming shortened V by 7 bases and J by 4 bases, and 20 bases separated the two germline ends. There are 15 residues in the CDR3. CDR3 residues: CASTPQGGSGYEQYF. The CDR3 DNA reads TGTGCCAGCACACCACAAGGGGGTTCCGGGTACGAGCAGTACTTC.

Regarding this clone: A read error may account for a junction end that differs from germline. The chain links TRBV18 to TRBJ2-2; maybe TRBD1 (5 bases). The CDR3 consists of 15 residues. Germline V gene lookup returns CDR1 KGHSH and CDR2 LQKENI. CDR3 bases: TGTGCCAGCTCGCCACGTCAGGGCGGTTTAGGGGAGCTGTTTTTT. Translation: CASSPRQGGLGELFF. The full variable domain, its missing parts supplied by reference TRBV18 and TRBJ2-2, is NAGVMQNPRHLVRRRGQEARLRCSPMKGHSHVYWYRQLPEEGLKFMVYLQKENIIDESGMPKERFSAEFPKEGPSILRIQQVVRGDSAAYFCASSPRQGGLGELFFGEGSRLTVL.

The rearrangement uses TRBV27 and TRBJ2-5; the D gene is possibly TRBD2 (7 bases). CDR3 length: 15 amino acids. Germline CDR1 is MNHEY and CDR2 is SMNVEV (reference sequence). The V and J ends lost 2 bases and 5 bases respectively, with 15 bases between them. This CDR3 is CASSLRGATRETQYF. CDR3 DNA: TGTGCCAGCAGTTTACGGGGGGCGACGAGGGAGACCCAGTACTTC.

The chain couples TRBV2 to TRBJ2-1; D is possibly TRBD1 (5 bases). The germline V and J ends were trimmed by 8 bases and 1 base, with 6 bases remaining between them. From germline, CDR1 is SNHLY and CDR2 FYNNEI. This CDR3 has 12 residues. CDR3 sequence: CASQGSYNEQFF. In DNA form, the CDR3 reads TGTGCCAGCCAGGGTTCCTACAATGAGCAGTTCTTC.

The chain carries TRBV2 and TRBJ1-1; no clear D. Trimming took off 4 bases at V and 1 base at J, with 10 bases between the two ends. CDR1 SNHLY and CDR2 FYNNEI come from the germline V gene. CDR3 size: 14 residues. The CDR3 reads CASSVIHQNTEAFF. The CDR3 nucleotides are TGTGCCAGCAGTGTTATACATCAGAACACTGAAGCTTTCTTT.

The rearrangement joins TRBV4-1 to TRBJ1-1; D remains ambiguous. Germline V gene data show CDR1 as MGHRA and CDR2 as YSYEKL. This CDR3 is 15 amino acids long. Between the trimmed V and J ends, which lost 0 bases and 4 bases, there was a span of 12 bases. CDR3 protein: CASSQEAGRRTEAFF. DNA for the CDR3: TGCGCCAGCAGCCAAGAGGCTGGCAGGCGCACTGAAGCTTTCTTT.

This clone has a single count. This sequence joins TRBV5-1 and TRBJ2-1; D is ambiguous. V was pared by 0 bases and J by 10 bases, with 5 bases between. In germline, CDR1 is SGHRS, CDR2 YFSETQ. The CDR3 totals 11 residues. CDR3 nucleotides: TGCGCCAGCAGCTTGGTTGCGGAGCAGTTCTTC. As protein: CASSLVAEQFF.

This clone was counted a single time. CDR3 sequence (DNA): TGTGCCAGCAGCCCACAAAGTGGGGCCGGGCGGTATGGCTACACCTTC. It codes for CASSPQSGAGRYGYTF. The chain recombines TRBV7-9 with TRBJ1-2; D possibly corresponds to TRBD1 (5 bases). V was clipped by 5 bases and J by 5 bases, with 21 bases between them. This CDR3 spans 16 amino acids. The germline V gene has CDR1 SEHNR and CDR2 FQNEAQ (reference sequence).

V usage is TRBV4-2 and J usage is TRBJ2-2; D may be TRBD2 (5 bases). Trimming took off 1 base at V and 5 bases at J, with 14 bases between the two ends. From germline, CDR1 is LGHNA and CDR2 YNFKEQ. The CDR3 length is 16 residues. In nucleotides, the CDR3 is TGTGCCAGCAGCCAAGGTCCCACACTAGAAACCGGGGAGCTGTTTTTT. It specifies CASSQGPTLETGELFF.

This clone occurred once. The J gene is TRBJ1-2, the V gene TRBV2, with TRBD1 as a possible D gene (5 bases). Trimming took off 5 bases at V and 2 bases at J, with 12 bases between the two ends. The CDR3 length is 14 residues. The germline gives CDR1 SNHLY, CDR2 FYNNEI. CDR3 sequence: CASSLQEGNYGYTF. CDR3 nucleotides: TGTGCCAGCAGTTTACAGGAGGGGAACTATGGCTACACCTTC.

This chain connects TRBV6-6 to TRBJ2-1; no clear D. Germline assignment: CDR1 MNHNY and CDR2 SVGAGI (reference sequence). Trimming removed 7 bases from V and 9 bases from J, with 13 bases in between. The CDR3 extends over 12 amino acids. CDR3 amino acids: CASTLHESEQFF. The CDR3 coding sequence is TGTGCCAGCACTTTACATGAATCTGAGCAGTTCTTC.

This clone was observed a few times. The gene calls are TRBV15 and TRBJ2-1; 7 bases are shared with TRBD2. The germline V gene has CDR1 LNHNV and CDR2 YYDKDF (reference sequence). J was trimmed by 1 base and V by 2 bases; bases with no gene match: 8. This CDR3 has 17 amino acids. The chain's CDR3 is CATSRPRLADSYNEQFF. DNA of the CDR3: TGTGCCACCAGCAGACCTCGCCTAGCGGATTCCTACAATGAGCAGTTCTTC.

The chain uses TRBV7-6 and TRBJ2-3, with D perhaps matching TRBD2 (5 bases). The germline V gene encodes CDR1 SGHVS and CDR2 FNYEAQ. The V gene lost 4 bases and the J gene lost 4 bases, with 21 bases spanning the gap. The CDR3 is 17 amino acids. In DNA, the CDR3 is TGTGCCAGCAGCTCTCGACCGGGCCCAGCGGCCCCAGATACGCAGTATTTT. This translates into CASSSRPGPAAPDTQYF.

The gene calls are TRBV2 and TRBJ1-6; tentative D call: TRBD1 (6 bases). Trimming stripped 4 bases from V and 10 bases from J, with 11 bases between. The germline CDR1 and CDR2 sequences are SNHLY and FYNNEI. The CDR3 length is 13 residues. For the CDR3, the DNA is TGTGCCAGCAGTGGAACAGGGTTCTCACCCCTCCACTTT. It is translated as CASSGTGFSPLHF.

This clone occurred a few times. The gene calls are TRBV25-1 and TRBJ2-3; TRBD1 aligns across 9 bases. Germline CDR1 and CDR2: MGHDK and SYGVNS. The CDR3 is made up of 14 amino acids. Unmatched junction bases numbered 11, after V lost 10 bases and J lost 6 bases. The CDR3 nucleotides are TGTGCCACCCCCCCCGACAGGGGGAGGGATACGCAGTATTTT. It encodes CATPPDRGRDTQYF. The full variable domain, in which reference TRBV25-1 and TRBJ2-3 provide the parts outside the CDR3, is EADIYQTPRYLVIGTGKKITLECSQTMGHDKMYWYQQDPGMELHLIHYSYGVNSTEKGDLSSESTVSRIRTEHFPLTLESARPSHTSQYLCATPPDRGRDTQYFGPGTRLTVL.

The CDR3 region has the DNA TGTGCCAGTAGTATAGGTTCCACAGTCTACGAGCAGTACTTC. Translated: CASSIGSTVYEQYF. The chain carries TRBV19 and TRBJ2-7; D gene uncertain. V shed 1 base and J shed 3 bases, with 10 bases lying between them. Germline CDR1 LNHDA, CDR2 SQIVND (reference sequence). This CDR3 comprises 14 residues.

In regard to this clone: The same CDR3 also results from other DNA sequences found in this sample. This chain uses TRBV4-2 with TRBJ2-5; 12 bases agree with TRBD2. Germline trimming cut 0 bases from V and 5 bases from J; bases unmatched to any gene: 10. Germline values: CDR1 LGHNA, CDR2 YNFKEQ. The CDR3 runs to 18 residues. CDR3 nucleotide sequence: TGTGCCAGCAGCCAAGACGGGACTAGCGGGCTAGCCAGGGAGACCCAGTACTTC. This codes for CASSQDGTSGLARETQYF.

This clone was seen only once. The CDR3 nucleotides read TGTGCCAGCAGCTTGGCTGGGAGGTTAGGGCCCTACGAGCAGTACTTC. Protein product: CASSLAGRLGPYEQYF. The chain uses TRBV5-4 and TRBJ2-7; possible D gene TRBD2, 6 bases. The ends were cut back, 0 bases at V and 2 bases at J, with 15 bases in the middle. The CDR3 extends over 16 amino acids. Germline values: CDR1 SGHNT, CDR2 YYREEE (reference sequence).

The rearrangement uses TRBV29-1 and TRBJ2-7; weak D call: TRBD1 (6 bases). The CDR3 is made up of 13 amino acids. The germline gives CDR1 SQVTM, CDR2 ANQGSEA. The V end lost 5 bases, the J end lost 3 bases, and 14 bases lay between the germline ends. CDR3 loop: CSVLGAGDYEQYF. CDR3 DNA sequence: TGCAGCGTTCTTGGGGCAGGGGACTACGAGCAGTACTTC.

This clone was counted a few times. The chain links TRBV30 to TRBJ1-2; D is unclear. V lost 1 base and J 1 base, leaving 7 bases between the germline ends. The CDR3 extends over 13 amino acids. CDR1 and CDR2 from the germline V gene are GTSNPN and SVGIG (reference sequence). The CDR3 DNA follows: TGTGCCTGGAGTGACCGGGGTAACTATGGCTACACCTTC. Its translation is CAWSDRGNYGYTF. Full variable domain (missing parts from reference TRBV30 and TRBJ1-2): SQTIHQWPATLVQPVGSPLSLECTVEGTSNPNLYWYRQAAGRGLQLLFYSVGIGQISSEVPQNLSASRPQDRQFILSSKKLLLSDSGFYLCAWSDRGNYGYTFGSGTRLTVV.

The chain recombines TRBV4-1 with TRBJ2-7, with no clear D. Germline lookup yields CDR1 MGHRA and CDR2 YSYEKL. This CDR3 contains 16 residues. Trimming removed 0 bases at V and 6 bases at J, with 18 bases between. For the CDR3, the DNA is TGCGCCAGCAGCCAAGAGGGTAACAGTCTATATGGCGAGCAGTACTTC. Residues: CASSQEGNSLYGEQYF.

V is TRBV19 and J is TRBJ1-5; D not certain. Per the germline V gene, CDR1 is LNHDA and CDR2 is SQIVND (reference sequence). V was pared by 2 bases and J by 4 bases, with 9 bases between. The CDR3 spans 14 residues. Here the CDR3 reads CASSITGGNQPQHF. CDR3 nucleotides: TGTGCCAGTAGTATAACCGGAGGGAATCAGCCCCAGCATTTT.

The CDR3 DNA reads as TGCGCCAGCAGCTTATCCGGGACAGGGGTCACCGGGGAGCTGTTTTTT. This translates into CASSLSGTGVTGELFF. The genes are TRBV5-1 and TRBJ2-2; 10 bases fit TRBD1. The V gene end was trimmed by 2 bases and the J gene end by 4 bases; junction bases not matched to a gene: 5. CDR3 size: 16 residues. Per the germline V gene, CDR1 is SGHRS and CDR2 is YFSETQ.